Presented here are 5 T cell receptor beta chains from one specimen sequenced in a study of graft-versus-host responses after intestinal transplantation. The data were produced by immunoSEQ multiplex PCR, yet TCRdb's version contains in-frame clones alone and is incomplete. The sample holds about 70,000 clones; about 94% are singletons and the top ten take about 0.56%. Which antigens these TCRs recognize remains unknown. The sample in question was unstimulated CD8+ T cells sorted from spleen or lymph node cells, obtained before intestinal transplant. The receptor set was obtained from a human donor who received an intestinal transplant.

The V and J genes are TRBV4-1 and TRBJ2-1; 16 nucleotides agree with TRBD2. Trimming at V came to 7 bases and at J to 0 bases, leaving 12 bases not matched to a gene. CDR3 length: 20 residues. Germline values: CDR1 MGHRA, CDR2 YSYEKL. The CDR3 bases are TGCGCCAGCACCTCCTCCGGGACTAGCGGGAGGGGACTCTCCTACAATGAGCAGTTCTTC. Translation: CASTSSGTSGRGLSYNEQFF.

The chain is built from TRBV28 and TRBJ1-1; D gene uncertain. The CDR3 consists of 12 residues. From germline, CDR1 is MDHEN and CDR2 SYDVKM. The V end was cut by 2 bases, the J end by 7 bases, with 8 bases between. The CDR3: CASSLIGGEAFF. The CDR3 nucleotides read TGTGCCAGCAGTTTAATAGGTGGTGAAGCTTTCTTT.

The rearrangement joins TRBV2 to TRBJ2-7; TRBD2 agrees at 12 bases. This CDR3 spans 17 amino acids. CDR1 SNHLY and CDR2 FYNNEI come from the germline V gene. The J segment lost 6 bases and the V segment lost 6 bases, leaving 15 bases of the junction unmatched. The CDR3 loop reads CASRTGRLAGVGREQYF. CDR3 coding DNA: TGTGCCAGCAGAACTGGGAGACTAGCGGGAGTGGGGCGCGAGCAGTACTTC.

V and J are TRBV5-1 and TRBJ2-3; D call uncertain. The CDR3 covers 15 residues. V shed 4 bases and J shed 0 bases, with 12 bases lying between them. Germline-derived CDR1 and CDR2 are SGHRS and YFSETQ. CDR3 coding DNA: TGCGCCAGCAGCCCCCCCACGTCCAGCACAGATACGCAGTATTTT. Translated: CASSPPTSSTDTQYF.

The chain couples TRBV29-1 to TRBJ2-4; D is unresolved. The CDR3 sequence is 10 residues long. Trimming removed 4 bases from V and 8 bases from J, with 6 bases in between. Germline CDR1 is SQVTM and CDR2 is ANQGSEA. This CDR3 reads CSVVVDIQYF. CDR3 bases: TGCAGCGTTGTGGTGGACATTCAGTACTTC.